The subject of this entry is one T cell receptor (beta chain). Its antigen is currently unknown. The data belong to a study of T-cell memory formation after mild COVID-19. Study-wide findings and caveats: Those CD4+ clones that contracted were mainly in CM and EM (CD8+ ones in EMRA).

TCRdb called the 5' RACE reads again in MiXCR, with one record for every CDR3 protein. Seen here are 400,000 to 500,000 distinct CDR3 sequences, around 18% observed once, and the top ten hold around 9.2%. The V end was cut by 7 bases, the J end by 0 bases, with 10 bases between. CDR3 size: 14 residues. The origin of this receptor is an adult woman who had mild COVID-19 (a few samples of this study predate the infection). Cell type and time point are not known. The chain has TRBV12-3 or TRBV12-4 and TRBJ1-3; D uncertain. Sequenced material: PBMCs or a T cell subset sorted from them (not recorded which). CDR3 DNA sequence: TGTGCCAGCACTCGGGATCTCTCTGGAAACACCATATATTTT. Its protein is CASTRDLSGNTIYF.